Below, 27 T cell receptor beta chains from the same sample are listed, as sequenced in a study of CD8 T cells in Susac syndrome. Roughly 0.45 to 1 ug RNA was reverse transcribed with random hexamers. TCRdb re-analysed the immunoSEQ multiplex PCR reads in MiXCR, keeping a single row per CDR3 protein. This table has about 100,000 distinct CDR3 sequences, roughly 96% appearing once. Sequenced sample: CD8+ T cells from PBMCs. The origin of the receptors is a human donor with Susac syndrome.

This chain's CDR3 is CSARVISGVEQYF. The CDR3 DNA reads as TGCAGTGCTAGAGTTATTAGCGGAGTCGAGCAGTACTTC. The genes are TRBV20-1 and TRBJ2-7; tentative D call: TRBD2 (6 bases). The CDR3 loop spans 13 amino acids. Germline lookup yields CDR1 DFQATT and CDR2 SNEGSKA (reference sequence). The V gene lost 1 base and the J gene lost 6 bases, with 13 bases spanning the gap.

V is TRBV12-2 and J is TRBJ2-6. TRBV12-2 is a known pseudogene. This CDR3 has 17 amino acids. The CDR3 DNA reads as TGTGCAAGTCGCTTAGCCTTGGACAGCTCTGGGGCCAACGTCCTGACTTTC. This codes for CASRLALDSSGANVLTF.

This chain joins TRBV5-1 and TRBJ2-3; TRBD2 matches at 8 bases. V dropped 2 bases and J dropped 2; count of bases not matched to a gene: 10. The CDR3 sequence is 17 residues long. Germline CDR1 SGHRS, CDR2 YFSETQ. The CDR3 here is CASSFGERGSYTDTQYF. CDR3 nucleotides: TGCGCCAGCAGCTTCGGGGAGCGGGGGAGTTACACAGATACGCAGTATTTT.

This chain connects TRBV11-2 to TRBJ2-4, with D tentatively TRBD1 or TRBD2 (5 bases each). The CDR3 runs 14 residues. The V gene lost 1 base and the J gene lost 9 bases, with 13 bases spanning the gap. The germline V gene encodes CDR1 SGHAT and CDR2 FQNNGV. In nucleotides, the CDR3 is TGTGCCAGCAGCTTAGTTGGGGGTCGGGGCATTCAGTACTTC. Protein sequence: CASSLVGGRGIQYF.

This chain links TRBV7-9 with TRBJ2-7, with 7 bases identical to TRBD2. CDR1 and CDR2 from the germline V gene are SEHNR and FQNEAQ (reference sequence). J gave up 4 bases and V 5 bases, and 5 bases lay outside the gene matches. The CDR3 loop spans 13 amino acids. In DNA form, the CDR3 reads TGTGCCAGCAGCCGTGTAGCGGGTTACGAGCAGTACTTC. Translation: CASSRVAGYEQYF.

The V gene is TRBV29-1, the J gene TRBJ2-1; 7 bases match TRBD2. Germline CDR1 reads SQVTM; CDR2 reads ANQGSEA. The CDR3 covers 14 residues. Trimming took 5 bases from V and 3 from J; bases not matched to a gene: 7. DNA for the CDR3: TGCAGCGTTCAGGCGGGAGCTATCTACAATGAGCAGTTCTTC. This sequence encodes CSVQAGAIYNEQFF.

The V call is TRBV20-1, the J call TRBJ1-2; no firm D call. The CDR3 runs to 12 residues. Trimming pared 6 bases from V and 5 bases from J, leaving 13 bases between. Germline-derived CDR1 and CDR2 are DFQATT and SNEGSKA (reference sequence). In nucleotides, the CDR3 is TGCAGTGCCCCATGGGGAGCGTATGGCTACACCTTC. Translated: CSAPWGAYGYTF.

The table lists this clonotype with a count of one. The gene calls are TRBV18 and TRBJ2-7; D gene ambiguous. The CDR3 has 15 residues. Germline CDR1 and CDR2: KGHSH and LQKENI. The V and J ends lost 5 bases and 3 bases respectively, with 17 bases between them. CDR3 residues: CASSSEHWTHYEQYF. DNA for the CDR3: TGTGCCAGCTCATCCGAACATTGGACGCACTACGAGCAGTACTTC. The whole variable domain, remainder taken from reference TRBV18 and TRBJ2-7, is NAGVMQNPRHLVRRRGQEARLRCSPMKGHSHVYWYRQLPEEGLKFMVYLQKENIIDESGMPKERFSAEFPKEGPSILRIQQVVRGDSAAYFCASSSEHWTHYEQYFGPGTRLTVT.

The chain recombines TRBV20-1 with TRBJ2-3; D is unresolved. The V end was cut by 0 bases, the J end by 2 bases, with 12 bases between. The CDR3 loop spans 15 amino acids. Germline lookup yields CDR1 DFQATT and CDR2 SNEGSKA (reference sequence). CDR3 in amino acids: CSARDFRGLTDTQYF. The CDR3 DNA reads as TGCAGTGCTAGAGATTTCCGCGGCCTCACAGATACGCAGTATTTT.

The V and J genes are TRBV20-1 and TRBJ2-1; D remains ambiguous. Looked up from germline, CDR1 is DFQATT and CDR2 is SNEGSKA (reference sequence). The CDR3 sequence is 16 residues long. Trimming took 4 bases from V and 6 from J, leaving 22 bases between them. CDR3 nucleotide sequence: TGCAGTGCTACTCTGCCTTCTGGAGTATTGGGCAATGAGCAGTTCTTC. Encoded protein: CSATLPSGVLGNEQFF.

The V call is TRBV27, the J call TRBJ1-5; possible D gene TRBD1, 5 bases. Trimming took off 0 bases at V and 6 bases at J, with 9 bases between the two ends. This CDR3 contains 14 residues. Germline V gene sequence: CDR1 MNHEY, CDR2 SMNVEV (reference sequence). The CDR3 DNA is TGTGCCAGCAGTTTATCGGCAGGGAGTCAGCCCCAGCATTTT. The encoded protein is CASSLSAGSQPQHF.

V usage is TRBV27 and J usage is TRBJ1-6; maybe TRBD1 (5 bases). Germline V lookup: CDR1 MNHEY, CDR2 SMNVEV (reference sequence). The CDR3 loop spans 15 amino acids. Trimming stripped 7 bases from V and 0 bases from J, with 10 bases between. This CDR3 is CASKEGSSYNSPLHF. The DNA for the CDR3 is TGTGCCAGCAAAGAGGGGAGCTCCTATAATTCACCCCTCCACTTT.

The CDR3 DNA follows: TGTGCCAGCAGCTTAGCCTCGACAGGGCCGATGGCTTTCTTT. Translation gives CASSLASTGPMAFF. The gene calls are TRBV7-3 and TRBJ1-1, with 7 bases lining up with TRBD1. The V segment lost 2 bases and the J segment 11 bases; nucleotides outside the gene matches: 11. Germline V gene lookup returns CDR1 SGHTA and CDR2 FQGTGA. CDR3 length: 14 amino acids.

This clonotype was detected a few times. This rearrangement joins TRBV7-8 to TRBJ2-7; maybe TRBD2 (6 bases). The germline CDR1 and CDR2 sequences are SGHVS and FQNEAQ. The CDR3 is made up of 16 amino acids. The ends were cut back, 1 base at V and 3 bases at J, with 16 bases in the middle. Here the CDR3 DNA reads TGTGCCAGCAGCTTAGGGGACGGGGGACCCCACTACGAGCAGTACTTC. Protein product: CASSLGDGGPHYEQYF.

The gene calls are TRBV2 and TRBJ2-7, with no clear D. V was trimmed by 4 bases and J by 4 bases, leaving 8 bases between them. The CDR3 length is 12 residues. Looked up from germline, CDR1 is SNHLY and CDR2 is FYNNEI. CDR3 sequence reads: CASSAPSYEQYF. The DNA of the CDR3 is TGTGCCAGCAGTGCCCCCTCGTACGAGCAGTACTTC.

This clonotype was observed once. V gene TRBV5-6 combines with J gene TRBJ2-5; a weak D match, TRBD2 (6 bases). The germline gives CDR1 SGHDT, CDR2 YYEEEE. The V end lost 7 bases, the J end lost 1 base, and 14 bases lay between the germline ends. This CDR3 contains 14 residues. The CDR3 sequence: CASHRRGSQETQYF. CDR3 DNA: TGTGCCAGCCACCGTCGGGGGAGCCAAGAGACCCAGTACTTC.

The chain uses TRBV7-2 and TRBJ2-1, with 9 bases lining up with TRBD2. The V and J ends lost 5 bases and 7 bases, in that order; junction bases with no gene match: 12. Germline V gene sequence: CDR1 SGHTA, CDR2 FQGNSA. CDR3 size: 16 residues. The CDR3 here is CASSQPGLAIDNEQFF. The CDR3 DNA reads TGTGCCAGCAGCCAACCGGGACTAGCAATTGATAATGAGCAGTTCTTC.

The chain joins TRBV6-2 or TRBV6-3 to TRBJ2-7; unclear D gene. CDR3 length: 10 amino acids. V was clipped by 8 bases and J by 5 bases, with 7 bases between them. CDR1 is MNHEY and CDR2 is SVGEGT in the germline V gene. The CDR3 DNA sequence: TGTGCCAGCTTCCCCAACGAGCAGTACTTC. It translates to CASFPNEQYF.

This sequence joins TRBV5-4 and TRBJ2-3; weak D call: TRBD2 (6 bases). V was trimmed by 4 bases and J by 6 bases, leaving 18 bases between them. CDR3 length: 15 residues. CDR1 is SGHNT and CDR2 is YYREEE in the germline V gene (reference sequence). The CDR3 protein is CASSDSDSAGDTQYF. In DNA form, the CDR3 reads TGTGCCAGCAGCGATTCGGACTCCGCGGGGGATACGCAGTATTTT.

This clonotype was detected only once. V is TRBV14 and J is TRBJ2-7, with D hard to call. Germline CDR1 SGHDN, CDR2 FVKESK. The CDR3 contains 13 residues. V lost 2 bases to trimming and J lost 2 bases, with 7 bases between them. For the CDR3, the DNA is TGTGCCAGCAGCCAAATAGGAACCTACGAGCAGTACTTC. It yields the protein CASSQIGTYEQYF.

The genes are TRBV4-2 and TRBJ2-7; 7 bases are shared with TRBD2. There are 17 residues in the CDR3. CDR1 and CDR2 from the germline V gene are LGHNA and YNFKEQ. V trimming: 3 bases; J trimming: 0 bases; junction bases outside the gene matches: 11. The CDR3 spells CASSQTLAARSSYEQYF. CDR3 bases: TGTGCCAGCAGCCAGACCCTAGCGGCCAGGAGCTCCTACGAGCAGTACTTC.

The chain is built from TRBV7-9 and TRBJ2-7, with 8 positions matching TRBD2. With V trimmed by 5 bases and J by 3 bases, 3 bases remained unmatched. The V gene's germline CDR1 is SEHNR and CDR2 FQNEAQ (reference sequence). The CDR3 consists of 13 residues. CDR3 nucleotides: TGTGCCAGCAGCCTGGGACTAGGCTACGAGCAGTACTTC. This sequence encodes CASSLGLGYEQYF.

This rearrangement joins TRBV19 to TRBJ1-1; D call uncertain. V was trimmed by 9 bases and J by 5 bases, leaving 19 bases between them. The V gene's germline CDR1 is LNHDA and CDR2 SQIVND (reference sequence). The CDR3 has 14 amino acids. CDR3 residues: CASKAGGTLTEAFF. As DNA, the CDR3 is TGTGCCAGCAAAGCAGGAGGAACCTTGACTGAAGCTTTCTTT.

This CDR3 is CASSPLAGGNNEQFF. The CDR3 DNA sequence: TGCGCCAGCAGCCCACTAGCGGGAGGGAACAATGAGCAGTTCTTC. The chain is built from TRBV5-1 and TRBJ2-1; 13 positions agree with TRBD2. The CDR3 totals 15 residues. Germline V gene data show CDR1 as SGHRS and CDR2 as YFSETQ. V shed 4 bases, J shed 5 bases, and the junction held 3 bases outside the gene matches.

This clonotype was observed a few times. V gene TRBV3-1 combines with J gene TRBJ1-5; no definite D call. Trimming shortened V by 3 bases and J by 1 base, and 4 bases separated the two germline ends. The CDR3 consists of 13 residues. Germline V gives CDR1 LGHDT, CDR2 YNNKEL (reference sequence). CDR3 sequence reads: CASSQGSNQPQHF. In DNA form, the CDR3 reads TGTGCCAGCAGCCAGGGGAGCAATCAGCCCCAGCATTTT.

The rearrangement links TRBV27 to TRBJ2-4; D remains unclear. From germline, CDR1 is MNHEY and CDR2 SMNVEV (reference sequence). The length of the CDR3 is 13 residues. V lost 0 bases, J lost 4 bases, and 4 bases lay in between. In DNA form, the CDR3 reads TGTGCCAGCAGTTTATCCGGGAAAAACATTCAGTACTTC. It specifies CASSLSGKNIQYF.

This clonotype was observed a few times. V usage is TRBV6-6 and J usage is TRBJ2-1; 10 bases align to TRBD1. Germline lookup yields CDR1 MNHNY and CDR2 SVGAGI (reference sequence). CDR3 length: 15 amino acids. V was pared by 5 bases and J by 8 bases, with 9 bases of the junction left unmatched. The CDR3 reads CASSTGQGRVDEQFF. CDR3 bases: TGTGCCAGCAGTACGGGACAGGGGCGCGTAGATGAGCAGTTCTTC.